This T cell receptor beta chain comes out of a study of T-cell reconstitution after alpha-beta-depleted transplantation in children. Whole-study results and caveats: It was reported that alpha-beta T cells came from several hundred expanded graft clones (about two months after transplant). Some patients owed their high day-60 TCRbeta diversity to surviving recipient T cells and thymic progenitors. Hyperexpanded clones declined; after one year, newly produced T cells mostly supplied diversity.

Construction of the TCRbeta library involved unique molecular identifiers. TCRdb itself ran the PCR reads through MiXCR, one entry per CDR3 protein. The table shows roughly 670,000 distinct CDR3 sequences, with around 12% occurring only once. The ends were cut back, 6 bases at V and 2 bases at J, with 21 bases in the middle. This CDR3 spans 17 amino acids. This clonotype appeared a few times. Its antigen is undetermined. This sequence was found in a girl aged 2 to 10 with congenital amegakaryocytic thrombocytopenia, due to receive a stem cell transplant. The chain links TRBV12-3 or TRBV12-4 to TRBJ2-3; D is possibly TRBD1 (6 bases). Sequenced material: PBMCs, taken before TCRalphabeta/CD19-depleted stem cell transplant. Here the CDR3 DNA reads TGTGCCAGCAGCCCCACCCCCGACAGGCGAAACACAGATACGCAGTATTTT. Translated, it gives CASSPTPDRRNTDTQYF.